These 25 T cell receptor beta chains were sequenced from one sample in a study of blood T cell repertoires in COVID-19. Sequenced by immunoSEQ multiplex PCR; TCRdb stores in-frame clones only, minus some. The sample gives 90,000 to 130,000 clones, about three quarters of which show up once; less than 2% is in the top ten. What was sequenced was peripheral blood. The receptors were sampled from a woman aged 35 to 49 with acute or convalescent COVID-19.

The chain combines TRBV20-1 with TRBJ1-1; D is undetermined. The CDR3 totals 11 residues. V was shortened by 4 bases and J by 5 bases, with 8 bases between the two germline ends. Germline assignment: CDR1 DFQATT and CDR2 SNEGSKA (reference sequence). CDR3 nucleotides: TGCAGTGCTATACCCAGGACTGAAGCTTTCTTT. It codes for CSAIPRTEAFF.

This clone showed up just once. The rearrangement uses TRBV3-1 (or the pseudogene TRBV3-2) and TRBJ2-7; TRBD1 is a possible D gene (6 bases). This CDR3 is 12 amino acids long. Trimming shortened V by 1 base and J by 6 bases, and 7 bases separated the two germline ends. The V gene's germline CDR1 is LGHDT and CDR2 YNNKEL (reference sequence). CDR3 protein: CASSQGGGEQYF. In DNA, the CDR3 is TGTGCCAGCAGCCAAGGAGGGGGCGAGCAGTACTTC.

This chain links TRBV3-1 (or the pseudogene TRBV3-2) with TRBJ1-1; 8 positions match TRBD1. V trimming: 4 bases; J trimming: 6 bases; junction bases outside the gene matches: 13. The CDR3 extends over 16 amino acids. The germline V gene encodes CDR1 LGHDT and CDR2 YNNKEL (reference sequence). The CDR3 nucleotides read TGTGCCAGCAGCCGAGGAGCGCCAGGGGGCCGTTCTGAAGCTTTCTTT. It yields the protein CASSRGAPGGRSEAFF.

J is TRBJ2-7 and V is TRBV25-1, with a tentative D call TRBD1 (6 bases). Germline V gene lookup returns CDR1 MGHDK and CDR2 SYGVNS. The CDR3 length is 13 residues. Trimming removed 4 bases at V and 1 base at J, with 8 bases between. The CDR3 loop is CASSGDNSYEQYF. The CDR3 nucleotides read TGTGCCAGCAGTGGGGACAATTCCTACGAGCAGTACTTC.

The J gene is TRBJ2-5, the V gene TRBV9, with D perhaps TRBD1 (6 bases). This CDR3 is built from 14 residues. The germline CDR1 and CDR2 sequences are SGDLS and YYNGEE. Trimming removed 2 bases at V and 1 base at J, with 9 bases between. The chain's CDR3 is CASSVEDSQETQYF. The CDR3 DNA sequence: TGTGCCAGCAGCGTCGAGGACAGCCAAGAGACCCAGTACTTC.

The CDR3 loop reads CASSGGTGAFGNQPQHF. The DNA of the CDR3 is TGTGCCAGCAGTGGGGGGACAGGGGCTTTCGGCAATCAGCCCCAGCATTTT. This chain joins TRBV25-1 and TRBJ1-5; 10 bases fit TRBD1. The V gene's germline CDR1 is MGHDK and CDR2 SYGVNS. V shed 4 bases and J 2 bases; nucleotides not matched to a gene: 8. The CDR3 sequence is 17 residues long.

This sequence joins TRBV6-5 and TRBJ1-1; unclear D gene. The CDR3 loop spans 14 amino acids. Germline loops: CDR1 MNHEY, CDR2 SVGAGI. With 0 bases removed from V and 7 bases from J, the gap between germline ends came to 12 bases. The CDR3 DNA sequence: TGTGCCAGCAGTTACTCTCCGGCGGGTTATGAAGCTTTCTTT. This gives the protein CASSYSPAGYEAFF.

This clone was seen only a few times. The chain joins TRBV6-6 to TRBJ2-1; TRBD2 agrees at 11 bases. In germline, CDR1 is MNHNY, CDR2 SVGAGI (reference sequence). This CDR3 is built from 15 residues. J was trimmed by 5 bases and V by 6 bases; bases with no gene match: 6. The chain's CDR3 is CASSRTSGSDNEQFF. The DNA for the CDR3 is TGTGCCAGCAGCAGGACTAGCGGGTCAGACAATGAGCAGTTCTTC.

V gene TRBV6-2 or TRBV6-3 combines with J gene TRBJ2-7, with no clear D. V lost 2 bases, J lost 7 bases, and 9 bases lay in between. The CDR3 contains 12 residues. Looked up from germline, CDR1 is MNHEY and CDR2 is SVGEGT. The CDR3 protein is CASSYGQVEQYF. CDR3 sequence (DNA): TGTGCCAGCAGTTACGGGCAGGTAGAGCAGTACTTC.

This chain links TRBV7-6 with TRBJ2-7; 7 bases are shared with TRBD2. In germline, CDR1 is SGHVS, CDR2 FNYEAQ. V was clipped by 5 bases and J by 2 bases; unmatched bases: 9. This CDR3 comprises 15 residues. CDR3 sequence reads: CASSPQGGGAYEQYF. The CDR3 coding sequence is TGTGCCAGCAGCCCCCAGGGCGGGGGAGCCTACGAGCAGTACTTC. Full variable domain (remainder filled in from reference TRBV7-6 and TRBJ2-7): GAGVSQSPRYKVTKRGQDVALRCDPISGHVSLYWYRQALGQGPEFLTYFNYEAQQDKSGLPNDRFSAERPEGSISTLTIQRTEQRDSAMYRCASSPQGGGAYEQYFGPGTRLTVT.

The count of this clone is one. The chain has TRBV15 and TRBJ1-5; D is undetermined. Trimming shortened V by 8 bases and J by 0 bases, and 8 bases separated the two germline ends. The CDR3 consists of 13 residues. Germline V gene data show CDR1 as LNHNV and CDR2 as YYDKDF (reference sequence). The CDR3 nucleotides are TGTGCCACCGGGCGATATAGCAATCAGCCCCAGCATTTT. Translating gives CATGRYSNQPQHF.

This chain links TRBV28 with TRBJ1-1; the D gene is possibly TRBD1 (5 bases). Germline lookup yields CDR1 MDHEN and CDR2 SYDVKM. Trimming removed 5 bases at V and 4 bases at J, with 14 bases between. The CDR3 loop spans 14 amino acids. The CDR3 DNA reads as TGTGCCAGCAGTCCCGCTCAGGGAGGCACTGAAGCTTTCTTT. It codes for CASSPAQGGTEAFF.

The chain employs TRBV2 and TRBJ1-2, with D possibly TRBD1 on 5 matching bases. From germline, CDR1 is SNHLY and CDR2 FYNNEI. CDR3 size: 14 residues. V lost 4 bases to trimming and J lost 6 bases, with 15 bases between them. CDR3 sequence reads: CASSGERGIHGYTF. For the CDR3, the DNA is TGTGCCAGCAGTGGGGAGCGGGGGATTCATGGCTACACCTTC.

V is TRBV3-1 (or the pseudogene TRBV3-2) and J is TRBJ2-1, with 10 positions matching TRBD2. The V segment lost 4 bases and the J segment 9 bases; nucleotides outside the gene matches: 6. This CDR3 contains 14 residues. The germline CDR1 and CDR2 sequences are LGHDT and YNNKEL (reference sequence). This CDR3 is CASSLSGGAGEQFF. The DNA for the CDR3 is TGTGCCAGCAGCCTAAGCGGGGGGGCCGGTGAGCAGTTCTTC.

V and J are TRBV5-1 and TRBJ1-6, with D possibly being TRBD1 (5 bases). The germline V gene encodes CDR1 SGHRS and CDR2 YFSETQ. V was shortened by 1 base and J by 6 bases, with 17 bases between the two germline ends. The CDR3 is 17 residues long. Here the CDR3 reads CASSLPWGCVSNSPLHF. The CDR3 DNA sequence: TGCGCCAGCAGCTTGCCGTGGGGCTGTGTATCTAATTCACCCCTCCACTTT.

This sequence joins TRBV11-2 and TRBJ1-6; 11 bases are shared with TRBD1. Germline CDR1 SGHAT, CDR2 FQNNGV. After removal of 2 bases from V and 7 bases from J, the junction contained 4 bases not matched to a gene. The CDR3 consists of 16 residues. CDR3 sequence (DNA): TGTGCCAGCAGCTTAAACGGGGACAGGGGGAATTCACCCCTCCACTTT. Translated, it gives CASSLNGDRGNSPLHF. The full variable domain, completed using reference TRBV11-2 and TRBJ1-6, is EAGVAQSPRYKIIEKRQSVAFWCNPISGHATLYWYQQILGQGPKLLIQFQNNGVVDDSQLPKDRFSAERLKGVDSTLKIQPAKLEDSAVYLCASSLNGDRGNSPLHFGNGTRLTVT.

V usage is TRBV29-1 and J usage is TRBJ2-7; 9 nucleotides agree with TRBD1. The CDR3 has 13 amino acids. Trimming took 5 bases from V and 3 from J; bases not matched to a gene: 5. CDR1 is SQVTM, CDR2 ANQGSEA, per germline. The CDR3 loop is CSVTGGFFYEQYF. DNA for the CDR3: TGCAGCGTTACAGGGGGCTTCTTCTACGAGCAGTACTTC.

This clone was recorded at least ten times. V is TRBV2 and J is TRBJ2-3; 12 nucleotides agree with TRBD2. The CDR3 loop spans 17 amino acids. Trimming took 5 bases from V and 0 from J; bases not matched to a gene: 6. CDR1 is SNHLY and CDR2 is FYNNEI in the germline V gene. The CDR3 nucleotides read TGTGCCAGCAGTTCGGGACTAGCGGGCCGTAGCACAGATACGCAGTATTTT. Residues: CASSSGLAGRSTDTQYF.

This clone was seen once. An end of the junction differs from the germline gene, which may be a read error. V gene TRBV5-1 combines with J gene TRBJ2-5; 7 nucleotides match TRBD2. The CDR3 contains 14 residues. CDR1 SGHRS and CDR2 YFSETQ come from the germline V gene. The CDR3 DNA is TGCGCCCGCAGCTTGGGGGGGGGCCAAGAGACCCAGTACTTC. This sequence encodes CARSLGGGQETQYF.

This clone was detected once. The chain couples TRBV9 to TRBJ2-5; 10 bases fit TRBD1. The CDR3 covers 16 residues. CDR1 and CDR2 (germline): SGDLS, YYNGEE. With V trimmed by 2 bases and J by 2 bases, 6 bases remained unmatched. The CDR3 region has the DNA TGTGCCAGCAGCGTGGGGACAGGGGTATTTCAAGAGACCCAGTACTTC. Protein product: CASSVGTGVFQETQYF.

The V and J genes are TRBV7-9 and TRBJ2-2; 9 nucleotides agree with TRBD1. The germline CDR1 and CDR2 sequences are SEHNR and FQNEAQ (reference sequence). The CDR3 totals 16 residues. Unmatched junction bases numbered 6, after V lost 2 bases and J lost 5 bases. As DNA, the CDR3 is TGTGCCAGCAGCTTAAAGGACAGGGGAGGGACCGGGGAGCTGTTTTTT. It codes for CASSLKDRGGTGELFF.

This clone came up a few times. The chain carries TRBV9 and TRBJ2-2; TRBD1 agrees at 7 bases. J was trimmed by 6 bases and V by 1 base; bases with no gene match: 0. Looked up from germline, CDR1 is SGDLS and CDR2 is YYNGEE. This CDR3 is 13 amino acids long. CDR3 region: CASSVQGAGELFF. The CDR3 DNA sequence: TGTGCCAGCAGCGTACAGGGGGCCGGGGAGCTGTTTTTT. The variable domain in full, with the rest retrieved from reference TRBV9 and TRBJ2-2, is DSGVTQTPKHLITATGQRVTLRCSPRSGDLSVYWYQQSLDQGLQFLIQYYNGEERAKGNILERFSAQQFPDLHSELNLSSLELGDSALYFCASSVQGAGELFFGEGSRLTVL.

This clone is termed medium-sized. The chain employs TRBV3-1 (or the pseudogene TRBV3-2) and TRBJ2-7, with D perhaps matching TRBD2 (6 bases). Germline CDR1 and CDR2: LGHDT and YNNKEL (reference sequence). The CDR3 runs to 14 residues. Trimming left V 4 bases short and J 3 bases short, with 13 bases between. In nucleotides, the CDR3 is TGTGCCAGCAGCCGAGACCTCGGGGGCTACGAGCAGTACTTC. Amino acids: CASSRDLGGYEQYF.

The chain uses TRBV24-1 and TRBJ1-5; possibly TRBD1 for D (6 bases). V was cut by 2 bases and J by 6 bases, with 13 bases left in between. The germline CDR1 and CDR2 sequences are KGHDR and SFDVKD. The CDR3 runs 15 residues. CDR3: CATSDSDREGQPQHF. DNA of the CDR3: TGTGCCACCAGTGATTCGGACAGAGAAGGTCAGCCCCAGCATTTT.

Only a few counts were recorded for this clone. The rearrangement links TRBV10-1 to TRBJ1-3; a possible D gene is TRBD1 (5 bases). Germline CDR1 reads WNHNN; CDR2 reads SYGVQD (reference sequence). V was clipped by 8 bases and J by 0 bases, with 23 bases between them. CDR3 length equals 18 residues. The CDR3 is CASPEGRGSRPSGNTIYF. DNA for the CDR3: TGCGCCAGCCCCGAAGGAAGGGGCAGCCGCCCCTCTGGAAACACCATATATTTT.